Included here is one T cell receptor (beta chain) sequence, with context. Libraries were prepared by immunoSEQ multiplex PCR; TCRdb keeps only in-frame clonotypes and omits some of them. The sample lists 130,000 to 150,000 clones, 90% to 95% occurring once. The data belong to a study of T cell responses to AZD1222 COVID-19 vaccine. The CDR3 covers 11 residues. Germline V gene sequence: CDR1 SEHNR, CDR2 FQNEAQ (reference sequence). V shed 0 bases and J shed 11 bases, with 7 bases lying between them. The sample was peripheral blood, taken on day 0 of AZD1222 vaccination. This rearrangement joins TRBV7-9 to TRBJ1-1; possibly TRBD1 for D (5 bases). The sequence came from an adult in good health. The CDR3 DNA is TGTGCCAGCAGCTTAGCCGAGGGGGCTTTCTTT. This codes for CASSLAEGAFF. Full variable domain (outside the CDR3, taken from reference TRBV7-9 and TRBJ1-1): DTGVSQNPRHKITKRGQNVTFRCDPISEHNRLYWYRQTLGQGPEFLTYFQNEAQLEKSRLLSDRFSAERPKGSFSTLEIQRTEQGDSAMYLCASSLAEGAFFGQGTRLTVV.